This T cell receptor (beta chain) was found in a study of Graves' ophthalmopathy and Graves' hyperthyroidism. Study results and caveats: The model's ophthalmopathy progression predictions had more than 55% sensitivity and 72% to 75% specificity.

This clonotype was seen only a few times. What it binds is unknown. For repertoire sequencing, the TCR beta CDR3 regions were amplified from RNA transcripts. The authors performed first-round RT-PCR with HTBI primers and then a second-round multiplex PCR. One entry per CDR3 protein, called by TCRdb with MiXCR from the multiplex PCR reads. Of approximately 210,000 distinct CDR3 sequences listed, 25% to 30% were seen once; the top ten hold 8.5% to 9.5%. Trimming pared 3 bases from V and 0 bases from J, leaving 12 bases between. The CDR3 is made up of 15 amino acids. Sequencing was done on a sample of peripheral blood. This clonotype was obtained from a man aged 50 to 59 with Graves' ophthalmopathy. The chain has TRBV12-3 or TRBV12-4 and TRBJ2-7; weak D call: TRBD2 (5 bases). The CDR3 DNA is TGTGCCAGCAGTTTTGGCGGGTTCGGCTCCTACGAGCAGTACTTC. Translated: CASSFGGFGSYEQYF.